This T cell receptor (beta chain) came from a study of shared clonotypes between healthy human individuals. At the level of the study: Donor ages ranged 18 to 49 years: two women, a few men.

With regard to this clone: Its specificity is unknown.

Recent acute infections and vaccinations were absent in the healthy HIV-negative adult donors. Splitting the CD4+ cells yielded a CD45RA+ naive subset and a CD45RA-negative memory subset. Regarding the study as a whole: Tissue TCR repertoires likely differ from these blood-only repertoires.

Some clones are missing from TCRdb's copy, which holds only in-frame ones; the method was immunoSEQ multiplex PCR. The sample carries hundreds of thousands of clones, 73% recorded once. Between the trimmed V and J ends, which lost 2 bases and 2 bases, there was a span of 11 bases. The CDR3 spans 15 residues. Germline V gene data show CDR1 as SGHRS and CDR2 as YFSETQ. The sequence derives from a woman between 25 and 40 years old in good health. The rearrangement joins TRBV5-1 to TRBJ1-5, with D hard to call. Source material: memory CD4+ T cells sorted from blood. The subset here: CD45RA-negative fraction. CDR3: CASSLGIEGNQPQHF. Here the CDR3 DNA reads TGCGCCAGCAGCTTAGGTATAGAGGGCAATCAGCCCCAGCATTTT.